The 30 T cell receptor beta chains below come from one sample, sequenced in a study of beta chain features in type 1 diabetes. TCRB transcripts that were expressed got sequenced, as all of the isolated RNA had been reverse transcribed. Produced via immunoSEQ multiplex PCR; TCRdb's table is partial and in-frame only. The sample includes 150,000 to 160,000 clones, 8.5% to 14% of them seen just once. Sequenced material: central memory CD4+ T cells from blood. These TCRs come from a man in his late teens or twenties in good health.

This chain connects TRBV19 to TRBJ2-2, with D perhaps given as TRBD1 or TRBD2 (5 bases each). This CDR3 region has 14 residues. The germline V and J ends were trimmed by 5 bases and 6 bases, with 13 bases remaining between them. CDR1 and CDR2 from the germline V gene are LNHDA and SQIVND (reference sequence). The CDR3 here is CASSPRRGAGELFF. CDR3 sequence (DNA): TGTGCCAGTAGTCCCCGACGAGGGGCCGGGGAGCTGTTTTTT.

This chain connects TRBV5-1 to TRBJ2-4; 9 bases fit TRBD2. This CDR3 is 18 amino acids long. The junction had 17 bases not matched to a gene; V was cut back by 4 bases and J by 6 bases. Germline V gene sequence: CDR1 SGHRS, CDR2 YFSETQ. CDR3 protein: CASSALNGREGRRNIQYF. CDR3 bases: TGCGCCAGCAGCGCCCTGAACGGGCGGGAGGGCCGAAGAAACATTCAGTACTTC.

This clone was counted between two and nine times. V and J are TRBV7-2 and TRBJ2-5; D is uncertain. This CDR3 region has 14 residues. Trimming cost V 2 bases and J 4 bases, with 11 bases left between them. Germline CDR1 SGHTA, CDR2 FQGNSA. CDR3 nucleotides: TGTGCCAGCAGCTTAATCGGTCCCCGAGAGACCCAGTACTTC. Translated: CASSLIGPRETQYF.

V and J are TRBV29-1 and TRBJ1-1; D is uncertain. Germline V gene lookup returns CDR1 SQVTM and CDR2 ANQGSEA. V gave up 7 bases and J gave up 0 bases, with 9 bases separating them. This CDR3 is 12 amino acids long. Written as DNA, the CDR3 is TGCAGCGCGTCCGTCATGAACACTGAAGCTTTCTTT. Its protein is CSASVMNTEAFF. Supplemented by reference TRBV29-1 and TRBJ1-1, the full variable domain reads SAVISQKPSRDICQRGTSLTIQCQVDSQVTMMFWYRQQPGQSLTLIATANQGSEATYESGFVIDKFPISRPNLTFSTLTVSNMSPEDSSIYLCSASVMNTEAFFGQGTRLTVV.

This clone was counted between two and nine times. In DNA form, the CDR3 reads TGTGCCAGCAGCCCCGGCAATCAGCCCCAGCATTTT. Protein sequence: CASSPGNQPQHF. The chain links TRBV7-9 to TRBJ1-5; D remains ambiguous. This CDR3 spans 12 amino acids. Per germline, CDR1 SEHNR and CDR2 FQNEAQ (reference sequence). The V and J ends lost 5 bases and 2 bases respectively, with 4 bases between them.

This clone has more than one count but fewer than ten. The chain employs TRBV7-6 and TRBJ2-2; D remains unclear. V was trimmed by 5 bases and J by 3 bases, leaving 13 bases between them. The length of the CDR3 is 15 residues. Germline CDR1 is SGHVS and CDR2 is FNYEAQ. The chain's CDR3 is CASSRTGSDTGELFF. The CDR3 region has the DNA TGTGCCAGCAGCCGGACGGGCTCGGACACCGGGGAGCTGTTTTTT.

The rearrangement links TRBV9 to TRBJ1-1; a weak D match, TRBD1 (6 bases). The CDR3 totals 14 residues. CDR1 SGDLS and CDR2 YYNGEE come from the germline V gene. V was cut by 2 bases and J by 10 bases, with 18 bases left in between. In DNA, the CDR3 is TGTGCCAGCAGCGTTCAAGGGGGTTTCACATCAGCTTTCTTT. Encoded protein: CASSVQGGFTSAFF.

This clone was observed a few times. This chain uses TRBV5-4 with TRBJ2-5, with D unclear. CDR3 size: 13 residues. CDR1 and CDR2 from the germline V gene are SGHNT and YYREEE (reference sequence). With 2 bases removed from V and 4 bases from J, the gap between germline ends came to 9 bases. The DNA for the CDR3 is TGTGCCAGCAGCTTAGAGGCACCAGAGACCCAGTACTTC. It is translated as CASSLEAPETQYF.

The J gene is TRBJ2-1, the V gene TRBV6-1; D remains unclear. Germline-derived CDR1 and CDR2 are MNHNS and SASEGT. The CDR3 spans 11 residues. V dropped 6 bases and J dropped 10 bases, with 10 bases sitting between them. As DNA, the CDR3 is TGTGCCAGCAGGAGTCAGGACGAGCAGTTCTTC. Translation gives CASRSQDEQFF.

This clone was seen at least ten times. The CDR3 spells CARKPRDRWNYGYTF. In DNA form, the CDR3 reads TGTGCCCGCAAACCCCGGGACCGCTGGAACTATGGCTACACCTTC. The chain carries TRBV30 and TRBJ1-2; possible D gene TRBD1, 5 bases. The V and J ends lost 8 bases and 2 bases respectively, with 21 bases between them. This CDR3 is built from 15 residues. Germline V CDR1 and CDR2: GTSNPN, SVGIG (reference sequence).

This clone has at least ten counts. As DNA, the CDR3 is TGTGCCAGCAGCCAATCGGTGCTGACCCAGTACTTC. It codes for CASSQSVLTQYF. The V call is TRBV7-2, the J call TRBJ2-5; D is uncertain. The germline V and J ends were trimmed by 5 bases and 7 bases, with 11 bases remaining between them. The CDR3 sequence is 12 residues long. CDR1 SGHTA and CDR2 FQGNSA come from the germline V gene.

This clone was found many times. This sequence joins TRBV29-1 and TRBJ2-3, with TRBD2 identical over 13 bases. Trimming removed 7 bases from V and 1 base from J; junction bases left unmatched: 11. This CDR3 spans 17 amino acids. Germline CDR1 is SQVTM and CDR2 is ANQGSEA. The CDR3 coding sequence is TGCAGCGCCGCCGGACTAGCGGGGGCCGGGGGCACAGATACGCAGTATTTT. Translating gives CSAAGLAGAGGTDTQYF.

V is TRBV4-3 and J is TRBJ2-2, with TRBD1 identical over 11 bases. V was clipped by 0 bases and J by 7 bases; unmatched bases: 4. Germline CDR1 and CDR2: LGHNA and YSLEER. CDR3 length equals 16 residues. The CDR3: CASSQEGQGVIGELFF. The CDR3, as DNA: TGCGCCAGCAGCCAAGAGGGACAGGGGGTTATCGGGGAGCTGTTTTTT.

There are a few counts of this clone. This chain joins TRBV9 and TRBJ2-3; 8 nucleotides line up with TRBD2. V lost 2 bases and J lost 6; bases outside the gene matches: 5. CDR1 is SGDLS and CDR2 is YYNGEE in the germline V gene. This CDR3 region has 14 residues. CDR3 region: CASSVSGSFDTQYF. The DNA of the CDR3 is TGTGCCAGCAGCGTCAGCGGGAGTTTCGATACGCAGTATTTT.

The chain has TRBV5-1 and TRBJ1-3, with TRBD1 identical over 10 bases. The V and J ends lost 4 bases and 4 bases, in that order; junction bases with no gene match: 5. CDR1 is SGHRS and CDR2 is YFSETQ in the germline V gene. The CDR3 extends over 15 amino acids. The chain's CDR3 is CASSLGTGEGNTIYF. The CDR3 DNA sequence: TGCGCCAGCAGCCTCGGGACAGGGGAAGGAAACACCATATATTTT.

This clone has only a few counts. The chain recombines TRBV29-1 with TRBJ2-1; TRBD2 matches at 7 bases. The germline V gene has CDR1 SQVTM and CDR2 ANQGSEA. This CDR3 has 14 residues. Trimming took 3 bases from V and 6 from J; bases not matched to a gene: 8. CDR3 sequence reads: CSVDVGGQGNEQFF. The DNA of the CDR3 is TGCAGCGTTGACGTGGGAGGGCAGGGCAATGAGCAGTTCTTC.

Only a few counts were recorded for this clone. This sequence joins TRBV18 and TRBJ1-1; no clear D gene. Trimming pared 0 bases from V and 5 bases from J, leaving 7 bases between. Germline values: CDR1 KGHSH, CDR2 LQKENI. The CDR3 covers 13 residues. The CDR3 spells CASSPPGNTEAFF. CDR3 in DNA: TGTGCCAGCTCACCACCTGGGAATACTGAAGCTTTCTTT.

The chain is built from TRBV7-3 and TRBJ2-1; 9 positions match TRBD1. CDR3 length: 14 amino acids. V lost 7 bases and J lost 8; bases outside the gene matches: 9. In germline, CDR1 is SGHTA, CDR2 FQGTGA. The CDR3 region is CASTPGQGFDEQFF. Here the CDR3 DNA reads TGTGCCAGCACCCCGGGACAGGGTTTCGATGAGCAGTTCTTC. The full variable domain, with the rest looked up from reference TRBV7-3 and TRBJ2-1, is GAGVSQTPSNKVTEKGKYVELRCDPISGHTALYWYRQSLGQGPEFLIYFQGTGAADDSGLPNDRFFAVRPEGSVSTLKIQRTERGDSAVYLCASTPGQGFDEQFFGPGTRLTVL.

This clone was detected only a few times. The chain carries TRBV28 and TRBJ2-1, with 15 bases aligning to TRBD2. CDR3 length: 17 amino acids. Trimming removed 6 bases from V and 6 bases from J; junction bases left unmatched: 9. Looked up from germline, CDR1 is MDHEN and CDR2 is SYDVKM. The CDR3 sequence: CASRGTSGRRGFNEQFF. The CDR3 nucleotides are TGTGCCAGCAGGGGGACTAGCGGGAGGAGGGGATTCAATGAGCAGTTCTTC. Using reference TRBV28 and TRBJ2-1 for the parts outside the CDR3, the full variable domain is DVKVTQSSRYLVKRTGEKVFLECVQDMDHENMFWYRQDPGLGLRLIYFSYDVKMKEKGDIPEGYSVSREKKERFSLILESASTNQTSMYLCASRGTSGRRGFNEQFFGPGTRLTVL.

The chain uses TRBV7-8 and TRBJ1-4; 7 nucleotides align to TRBD1. The CDR3 covers 13 residues. J gave up 7 bases and V 5 bases, and 4 bases lay outside the gene matches. The germline V gene has CDR1 SGHVS and CDR2 FQNEAQ. The CDR3 spells CASSADRTEKLFF. The CDR3 DNA reads TGTGCCAGCAGCGCGGACAGGACTGAAAAACTGTTTTTT.

This clone was counted between two and nine times. The rearrangement uses TRBV7-2 and TRBJ2-7, with 7 bases lining up with TRBD2. CDR3 length equals 15 residues. CDR1 and CDR2 (germline): SGHTA, FQGNSA. V dropped 6 bases and J dropped 0; count of bases not matched to a gene: 8. The CDR3 reads CASRFTSESSYEQYF. CDR3 DNA: TGTGCCAGCAGGTTTACTAGCGAAAGCTCCTACGAGCAGTACTTC.

This sequence joins TRBV29-1 and TRBJ1-5; D remains ambiguous. The CDR3 has 13 residues. Germline lookup yields CDR1 SQVTM and CDR2 ANQGSEA. V lost 5 bases, J lost 4 bases, and 12 bases lay in between. CDR3 residues: CSVSERANQPQHF. DNA for the CDR3: TGCAGCGTTAGTGAGAGGGCTAATCAGCCCCAGCATTTT.

The table lists this clone with a few counts. V gene TRBV4-3 combines with J gene TRBJ1-5, with 9 nucleotides matching TRBD1. J was trimmed by 9 bases and V by 0 bases; bases with no gene match: 12. Germline V CDR1 and CDR2: LGHNA, YSLEER. The CDR3 length is 17 residues. CDR3 DNA sequence: TGCGCCAGCAGCCAAGACTTTACGGGACAGGGAGGGAGGCCCCAGCATTTT. Protein: CASSQDFTGQGGRPQHF.

This clone was recorded a few times. This rearrangement joins TRBV7-3 to TRBJ1-6; D is possibly TRBD1 (5 bases). Germline assignment: CDR1 SGHTA and CDR2 FQGTGA. CDR3 length: 15 amino acids. V shed 5 bases and J shed 9 bases, with 17 bases lying between them. CDR3 bases: TGTGCCAGCAGCCCCGGGACGACTCGGGGTTCACCCCTCCACTTT. Translating gives CASSPGTTRGSPLHF.

This clone was counted a few times. The chain couples TRBV30 to TRBJ1-3; perhaps TRBD1 as D (5 bases). V was shortened by 0 bases and J by 2 bases, with 14 bases between the two germline ends. The length of the CDR3 is 16 residues. Germline CDR1 GTSNPN, CDR2 SVGIG (reference sequence). CDR3 sequence: CAWSVHRTLTGNTIYF. The CDR3 DNA is TGTGCCTGGAGTGTCCACAGGACGTTAACTGGAAACACCATATATTTT.

Written as DNA, the CDR3 is TGTGCCAGCAGCTTAACGTCGGACCTCTTCTCTGGGGCCAACGTCCTGACTTTC. Protein product: CASSLTSDLFSGANVLTF. This sequence joins TRBV7-3 and TRBJ2-6, with D unresolved. Germline CDR1 reads SGHTA; CDR2 reads FQGTGA. The CDR3 extends over 18 amino acids. The V gene lost 0 bases and the J gene lost 0 bases, with 12 bases spanning the gap.

The rearrangement joins TRBV11-1 to TRBJ2-7; perhaps TRBD1 as D (7 bases). CDR3 size: 14 residues. The germline V and J ends were trimmed by 6 bases and 4 bases, with 16 bases remaining between them. In germline, CDR1 is SGHAT, CDR2 FQDESV (reference sequence). CDR3 sequence: CASRKQGTQYEQYF. In nucleotides, the CDR3 is TGTGCCAGCAGGAAACAGGGGACTCAGTACGAGCAGTACTTC.

This clone was recorded a few times. This chain links TRBV6-5 with TRBJ1-2; tentatively, D is TRBD1 (6 bases). The V end lost 2 bases, the J end lost 1 base, and 14 bases lay between the germline ends. This CDR3 comprises 16 residues. In germline, CDR1 is MNHEY, CDR2 SVGAGI. CDR3 amino acids: CASSYRKGDINYGYTF. CDR3 nucleotide sequence: TGTGCCAGCAGTTACCGTAAGGGGGACATTAACTATGGCTACACCTTC.

This clone was counted ten times or more. CDR3 nucleotides: TGTGCCAGCAGCCCATGGGCCGGGGAGCTGTTTTTT. It encodes CASSPWAGELFF. This chain joins TRBV5-6 and TRBJ2-2; D is uncertain. The CDR3 runs to 12 residues. V shed 4 bases and J shed 6 bases, with 7 bases lying between them. The V gene's germline CDR1 is SGHDT and CDR2 YYEEEE.

This clone turned up a few times. The gene calls are TRBV2 and TRBJ1-2; 8 bases are a match to TRBD1. This CDR3 has 15 residues. J lost 5 bases, V lost 7 bases, and 12 bases had no gene match. Germline V lookup: CDR1 SNHLY, CDR2 FYNNEI. The CDR3 bases are TGTGCCAGCACCTACGGCGAGGGACAGGTTTATGGCTACACCTTC. It codes for CASTYGEGQVYGYTF.